This entry describes one T cell receptor beta chain. As yet, its antigen is unknown. This sample was included in a study of PD-1 blockade in classical Hodgkin lymphoma. The CDR3 loop spans 13 amino acids. Looked up from germline, CDR1 is SGHTA and CDR2 is FQGNSA. Trimming left V 3 bases short and J 6 bases short, with 8 bases between. Study-wide findings and caveats: Nothing has yet pinned down what causes the repertoire differences, possibly disease activity or prior therapy.

Sequenced by immunoSEQ multiplex PCR; TCRdb stores in-frame clones only, minus some. The sample consists of roughly 23,000 clones, 85% to 90% of them appearing once. Noted time point: newly diagnosed, previously untreated cHL patient sample. Starting with thawed PBMCs, CD4+ T cells were purified by magnetic negative selection. This TCR was recovered from a human donor with classical Hodgkin lymphoma. The material sequenced was CD4+ T cells from blood. This sequence joins TRBV7-2 and TRBJ2-2; D is undetermined. This CDR3 reads CASSLTPPGELFF. The DNA of the CDR3 is TGTGCCAGCAGCTTGACCCCTCCCGGGGAGCTGTTTTTT.